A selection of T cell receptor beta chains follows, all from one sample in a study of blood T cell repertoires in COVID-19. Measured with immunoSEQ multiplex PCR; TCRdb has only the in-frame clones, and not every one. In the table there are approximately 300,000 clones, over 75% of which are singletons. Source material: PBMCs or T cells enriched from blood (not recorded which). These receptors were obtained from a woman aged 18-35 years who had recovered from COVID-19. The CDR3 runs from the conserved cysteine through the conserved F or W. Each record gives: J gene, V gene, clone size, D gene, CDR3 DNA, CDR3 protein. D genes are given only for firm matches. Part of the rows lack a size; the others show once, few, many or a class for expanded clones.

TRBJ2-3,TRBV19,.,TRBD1,TGTGCCAGTGGGAGTGCAGGGACAGGGAGCACAGATACGCAGTATTTT,CASGSAGTGSTDTQYF
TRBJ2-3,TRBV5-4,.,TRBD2,TGTGCCAGCAGCTTGGGAGGGATTAGCGGGGGGCCTAGCACAGATACGCAGTATTTT,CASSLGGISGGPSTDTQYF
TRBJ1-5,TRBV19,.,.,TGTGCCAGTCAAAACGGGGTATTTGGCAATCAGCCCCAGCATTTT,CASQNGVFGNQPQHF
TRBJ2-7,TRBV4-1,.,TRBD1,TGCGCCAGCAGCCCTATAACAGGGGGCTACGAGCAGTACTTC,CASSPITGGYEQYF
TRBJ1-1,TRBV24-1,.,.,TGTGCCACCAGTGACTCTCAGGGTACCACTGAAGCTTTCTTT,CATSDSQGTTEAFF
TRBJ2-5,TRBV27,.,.,TGTGCCAGCGCCCTCGGGACTTGGGAGACCCAGTACTTC,CASALGTWETQYF
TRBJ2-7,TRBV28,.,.,TGTGCCAGCAGTTTACGTGACAGCTACGAGCAGTACTTC,CASSLRDSYEQYF
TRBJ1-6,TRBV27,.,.,TGTGCCAGCAGGGGACATGGGAATTCACCCCTCCACTTT,CASRGHGNSPLHF
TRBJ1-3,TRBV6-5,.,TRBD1,TGTGCCAGCAGGGGAGACAGGGGTGGTGGAAACACCATATATTTT,CASRGDRGGGNTIYF
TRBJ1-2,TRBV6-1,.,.,TGTGCCAGCAGTGAAAGGACAGAAGTCTATGGCTACACCTTC,CASSERTEVYGYTF
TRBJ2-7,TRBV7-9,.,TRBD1,TGTGCCAGCAGCACCCCAGGGGGCTCCTACGAGCAGTACTTC,CASSTPGGSYEQYF
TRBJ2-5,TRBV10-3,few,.,TGTGCCATCAGTGAGAGGTCGGGGAGGAGAGTTCAAGAGACCCAGTACTTC,CAISERSGRRVQETQYF
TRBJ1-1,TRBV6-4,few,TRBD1,TGTGCCAGCAGTGACACGGACAGGGGGTTGGTGAACACTGAAGCTTTCTTT,CASSDTDRGLVNTEAFF
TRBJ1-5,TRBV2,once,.,TGTGCCAGCAGTAAACAGGGCCAGGATCAGCCCCAGCATTTT,CASSKQGQDQPQHF
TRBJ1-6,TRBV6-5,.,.,TGTGCCAGCACCAGGGGCGCTTTTTATAATTCACCCCTCCACTTT,CASTRGAFYNSPLHF
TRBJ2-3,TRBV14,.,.,TGTGCCAGCAGCCCGGTGGTAGTCACAGATACGCAGTATTTT,CASSPVVVTDTQYF
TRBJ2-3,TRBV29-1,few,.,TGCAGCGTTGACCTCGGGAGCGGAGGCACAGATACGCAGTATTTT,CSVDLGSGGTDTQYF
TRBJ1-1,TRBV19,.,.,TGTGCCAGTAGTGTAGGGTCGGTGAACACTGAAGCTTTCTTT,CASSVGSVNTEAFF
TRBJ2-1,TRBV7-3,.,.,TGTGCCAGCAGCTTAAACGTGGCCCATGAGCAGTTCTTC,CASSLNVAHEQFF
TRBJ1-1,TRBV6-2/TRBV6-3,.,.,TGTGCCAGCAGCCCTTTGGGGACGGAGGGTTCATTAGGGGCTTTCTTT,CASSPLGTEGSLGAFF
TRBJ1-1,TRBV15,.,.,TGTGCCACCAGCAGAGATGTCGTTGAAGCTTTCTTT,CATSRDVVEAFF
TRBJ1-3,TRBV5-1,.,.,TGCGCCAGCAGCAGTGCAGGGGTTGGTGGAAACACCATATATTTT,CASSSAGVGGNTIYF
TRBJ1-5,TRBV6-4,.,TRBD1,TGTGCCAGCAGGGAACAGGGGGCTAGCAATCAGCCCCAGCATTTT,CASREQGASNQPQHF
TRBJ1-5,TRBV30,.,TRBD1,TGTGCCTGGAACGAGGGGGCAGGTCAGCCCCAGCATTTT,CAWNEGAGQPQHF
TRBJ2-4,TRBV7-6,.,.,TGTGCCAGCAGCTTAGTTCTGGAAGGAGGAGCCAAAAACATTCAGTACTTC,CASSLVLEGGAKNIQYF
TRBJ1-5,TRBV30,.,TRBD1,TGTGCCTGGAGTCTACAGGGGGCAGATCAGCCCCAGCATTTT,CAWSLQGADQPQHF
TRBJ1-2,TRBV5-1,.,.,TGCGCCAGCAGCTTAAACCTAGGTGGGGGCTACACCTTC,CASSLNLGGGYTF
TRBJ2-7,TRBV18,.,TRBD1,TGTGCCAGCTCACCCCAGACAGGGGGGGGTTACGAGCAGTACTTC,CASSPQTGGGYEQYF
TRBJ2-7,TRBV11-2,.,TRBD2,TGTGCCAGCAGCTTATCCCCCAGGGAGGAGCGGGAGGCCCACGAGCAGTACTTC,CASSLSPREEREAHEQYF
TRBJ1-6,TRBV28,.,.,TGTGCCAGCAGTTTATTCTTCGGGGAATTCAATTCACCCCTCCACTTT,CASSLFFGEFNSPLHF
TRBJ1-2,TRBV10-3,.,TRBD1,TGTGCCATCAGTGAACAGGGGTATGGCTACACCTTC,CAISEQGYGYTF
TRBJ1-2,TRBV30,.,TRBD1,TGTGCCTGGAGTGCTCGGACAGGGCCGGGAGGCTACACCTTC,CAWSARTGPGGYTF
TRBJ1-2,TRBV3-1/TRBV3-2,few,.,TGTGCCAGCAGCCACAGGGAGGGAAGAGTGGACACCTTC,CASSHREGRVDTF
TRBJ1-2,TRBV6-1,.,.,TGTGCCAGCAGTGATGACCTTGGGCAGGGTCATGGCTACACCTTC,CASSDDLGQGHGYTF
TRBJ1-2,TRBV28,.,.,TGTGCCAGCAGTTTATGGCCCGGGTTCGGCTACACCTTC,CASSLWPGFGYTF